This T cell receptor (beta chain) was sequenced for a study of T cell repertoires in cytomegalovirus infection. Study summary: Matching HLA type, along with CMV infection, was indicated by public TCR beta signatures. Regarding the study as a whole: HLA-C-restricted TCR beta clonotypes specific for CMV led the ex vivo response.

Remarks on this clonotype: Antigen unknown.

TCRdb analysed the reads with MiXCR anew, one entry per CDR3 protein. The table has around 900,000 distinct CDR3 sequences, around a third seen once. The sample in question was cultured CD8+ T cells from PBMCs, obtained from culture after CMV antigen stimulation. The TCR sequence derives from a human donor in good health (CMV status not recorded). Some clones in this sample may be carry-over from other donors' samples.

The chain's CDR3 is CASSVDKLTLHF. The DNA for the CDR3 is TGCGCCAGCAGTGTGGACAAGCTGACCCTCCACTTT. The chain employs TRBV10-1 and TRBJ1-6, with D possibly matching TRBD1 (5 bases). This CDR3 is 12 amino acids long. V was shortened by 4 bases and J by 14 bases, with 12 bases between the two germline ends. Germline assignment: CDR1 WNHNN and CDR2 SYGVQD (reference sequence).